These 28 T cell receptor beta chains share one sample of origin, sequenced in a study of blood T cells in healthy people across ages. Sample-barcoded 5' priming and a J-beta primer mix drove a second PCR of about 6 to 12 cycles. TCRdb re-called the 5' RACE reads through MiXCR, storing one row per CDR3 protein. Altogether more than 450,000 distinct CDR3 sequences are present, about 29% being singletons, with the ten largest covering approximately 3.6%. These data were also reused for a study on T cells of mothers and their children.

Material for sequencing was blood. The receptors here all came from a boy between 2 and 10 years old in good health.

The rearrangement joins TRBV18 to TRBJ1-1; a possible D gene is TRBD1 (5 bases). The CDR3 spans 15 residues. The germline V gene encodes CDR1 KGHSH and CDR2 LQKENI. Trimming removed 2 bases from V and 4 bases from J, with 14 bases in between. CDR3 sequence: CASSPWDGLFTEAFF. CDR3 DNA sequence: TGTGCCAGCTCACCATGGGACGGACTGTTCACTGAAGCTTTCTTT. Full variable domain (remainder filled in from reference TRBV18 and TRBJ1-1): NAGVMQNPRHLVRRRGQEARLRCSPMKGHSHVYWYRQLPEEGLKFMVYLQKENIIDESGMPKERFSAEFPKEGPSILRIQQVVRGDSAAYFCASSPWDGLFTEAFFGQGTRLTVV.

This clonotype was seen more than once but under ten times. The rearrangement joins TRBV7-2 to TRBJ1-5, with D unclear. The CDR3 sequence is 14 residues long. Germline V CDR1 and CDR2: SGHTA, FQGNSA. Trimming pared 6 bases from V and 1 base from J, leaving 10 bases between. The CDR3 spells CASSYQDSNQPQHF. CDR3 DNA sequence: TGTGCCAGCAGTTACCAGGACAGCAATCAGCCCCAGCATTTT.

This clonotype was seen only a few times. For the CDR3, the DNA is TGTGCCAGCAGTGACGAGGGGGCGACGGACGAGCAGTACTTC. This gives the protein CASSDEGATDEQYF. The V call is TRBV25-1, the J call TRBJ2-1; TRBD1 matches 7 bases. The better agreement between TRBJ2-7 and the DNA end casts doubt on the J call. The germline CDR1 and CDR2 sequences are MGHDK and SYGVNS. The CDR3 is made up of 14 amino acids.

V usage is TRBV2 and J usage is TRBJ1-4; TRBD1 aligns across 7 bases. The germline V gene has CDR1 SNHLY and CDR2 FYNNEI. Unmatched junction bases numbered 3, after V lost 6 bases and J lost 2 bases. The CDR3 length is 14 residues. This CDR3 is CASRSQGTNEKLFF. The CDR3 DNA reads as TGTGCCAGCAGATCACAGGGGACTAATGAAAAACTGTTTTTT. The variable domain in full, with the rest retrieved from reference TRBV2 and TRBJ1-4, is EPEVTQTPSHQVTQMGQEVILRCVPISNHLYFYWYRQILGQKVEFLVSFYNNEISEKSEIFDDQFSVERPDGSNFTLKIRSTKLEDSAMYFCASRSQGTNEKLFFGSGTQLSVL.

The chain employs TRBV7-2 and TRBJ2-7; 10 nucleotides line up with TRBD2. V dropped 5 bases and J dropped 0; count of bases not matched to a gene: 4. This CDR3 is 15 amino acids long. Germline loops: CDR1 SGHTA, CDR2 FQGNSA. In DNA form, the CDR3 reads TGTGCCAGCAGCCGGACTAGCGGTAACTCCTACGAGCAGTACTTC. Encoded protein: CASSRTSGNSYEQYF.

This clonotype was observed a handful of times. CDR3 nucleotide sequence: TGTGCCAGCAGTAAGGGACTAGCGGGGGTAAGGCAAGAGACCCAGTACTTC. Its translation: CASSKGLAGVRQETQYF. The chain employs TRBV2 and TRBJ2-5, with 14 nucleotides matching TRBD2. Trimming cost V 5 bases and J 2 bases; bases outside gene matches: 7. Germline lookup yields CDR1 SNHLY and CDR2 FYNNEI. This CDR3 spans 17 amino acids. The full variable domain, rest sourced from reference TRBV2 and TRBJ2-5, is EPEVTQTPSHQVTQMGQEVILRCVPISNHLYFYWYRQILGQKVEFLVSFYNNEISEKSEIFDDQFSVERPDGSNFTLKIRSTKLEDSAMYFCASSKGLAGVRQETQYFGPGTRLLVL.

The sample holds a few counts of this clonotype. The chain employs TRBV25-1 and TRBJ2-3, with 8 positions matching TRBD2. The CDR3 runs to 14 residues. The V and J ends lost 4 bases and 6 bases, in that order; junction bases with no gene match: 6. Germline V gene lookup returns CDR1 MGHDK and CDR2 SYGVNS. CDR3: CASSGTSPTDTQYF. The CDR3 DNA follows: TGTGCCAGCAGTGGGACTAGCCCCACGGATACGCAGTATTTT.

This clonotype turned up a few times. The chain is built from TRBV4-3 and TRBJ2-1; 16 bases map to TRBD2. V shed 0 bases, J shed 8 bases, and the junction held 7 bases outside the gene matches. The CDR3 extends over 18 amino acids. The V gene's germline CDR1 is LGHNA and CDR2 YSLEER. CDR3 amino acids: CASSQDLGLAGGPDEQFF. Here the CDR3 DNA reads TGCGCCAGCAGCCAAGATCTGGGACTAGCGGGAGGGCCCGATGAGCAGTTCTTC.

In its sample, this clonotype was seen a few times. The V call is TRBV3-1, the J call TRBJ2-5, with 10 bases matching TRBD2. The CDR3 extends over 15 amino acids. The germline V gene has CDR1 LGHDT and CDR2 YNNKEL (reference sequence). V shed 2 bases, J shed 4 bases, and the junction held 4 bases outside the gene matches. In DNA, the CDR3 is TGTGCCAGCAGCCAAAGCGGGGGGGCCCTAGAGACCCAGTACTTC. Translating gives CASSQSGGALETQYF.

The chain has TRBV5-1 and TRBJ2-5; 13 positions match TRBD2. With 4 bases clipped from V and 1 base from J, the junction kept 4 bases outside the gene matches. CDR1 is SGHRS and CDR2 is YFSETQ in the germline V gene. The CDR3 totals 16 residues. CDR3 residues: CASSTGTSGVQETQYF. The CDR3 DNA sequence: TGCGCCAGCAGCACGGGGACTAGCGGGGTCCAAGAGACCCAGTACTTC.

The chain uses TRBV7-2 and TRBJ2-7, with TRBD1 matching over 8 bases. There are 15 residues in the CDR3. CDR1 and CDR2 (germline): SGHTA, FQGNSA. J gave up 2 bases and V 5 bases, and 8 bases lay outside the gene matches. CDR3 coding DNA: TGTGCCAGCAGCCCCTGGACAGGGAACCCCTACGAGCAGTACTTC. It yields the protein CASSPWTGNPYEQYF.

With respect to this clonotype: At one end, the junction sequence differs from germline, possibly due to a read error. The chain combines TRBV20-1 with TRBJ2-5, with a possible D match to TRBD1 (5 bases). The germline V gene encodes CDR1 DFQATT and CDR2 SNEGSKA (reference sequence). This CDR3 comprises 15 residues. CDR3 protein: CSVRDQGGWAETQYF. Written as DNA, the CDR3 is TGCAGTGTTAGAGATCAGGGCGGTTGGGCGGAGACCCAGTACTTC.

J is TRBJ2-5 and V is TRBV7-9; 7 bases map to TRBD1. The germline gives CDR1 SEHNR, CDR2 FQNEAQ (reference sequence). The CDR3 loop spans 14 amino acids. V trimming: 5 bases; J trimming: 5 bases; junction bases outside the gene matches: 8. CDR3 region: CASSPVQGMETQYF. The CDR3 coding sequence is TGTGCCAGCAGCCCCGTACAGGGGATGGAGACCCAGTACTTC.

The chain has TRBV20-1 and TRBJ2-5; TRBD2 matches 11 bases. Germline V gene lookup returns CDR1 DFQATT and CDR2 SNEGSKA (reference sequence). The ends lost 3 bases at V and 3 bases at J; junction bases unmatched: 6. There are 15 residues in the CDR3. CDR3 sequence (DNA): TGCAGTGCTAGGTCCCTAGCGGGAGGAAAAGAGACCCAGTACTTC. This translates into CSARSLAGGKETQYF.

This clonotype was counted only a few times. The chain is built from TRBV30 and TRBJ2-7, with D tentatively TRBD1 or TRBD2 (5 bases each). The better agreement between TRBJ2-1 and the DNA end casts doubt on the J call. The germline V gene encodes CDR1 GTSNPN and CDR2 SVGIG (reference sequence). CDR3 length: 12 residues. The CDR3 spells CALEGPGGEQFF. CDR3 DNA sequence: TGTGCCCTCGAGGGTCCTGGGGGTGAGCAGTTCTTC.

This clonotype was seen a handful of times. The chain couples TRBV2 to TRBJ2-5; TRBD2 aligns across 7 bases. V lost 3 bases and J lost 2; bases outside the gene matches: 3. From germline, CDR1 is SNHLY and CDR2 FYNNEI. The CDR3 sequence is 14 residues long. The CDR3 region is CASSDPGGQETQYF. For the CDR3, the DNA is TGTGCCAGCAGTGACCCGGGGGGACAAGAGACCCAGTACTTC.

In its sample, this clonotype was seen a few times. This chain uses TRBV7-8 with TRBJ2-7; the D gene is possibly TRBD2 (7 bases). The better agreement between TRBJ2-5 and the DNA end casts doubt on the J call. Germline CDR1 is SGHVS and CDR2 is FQNEAQ. The CDR3 covers 15 residues. Here the CDR3 DNA reads TGTGCCAGCAGCGTAGGCCGGGGGGCTTGGGAGACCCAGTACTTC. It is translated as CASSVGRGAWETQYF.

This clonotype was observed a handful of times. This rearrangement joins TRBV7-2 to TRBJ2-7, with TRBD1 identical over 7 bases. CDR1 is SGHTA, CDR2 FQGNSA, per germline. CDR3 length equals 15 residues. V was pared by 1 base and J by 7 bases, with 10 bases of the junction left unmatched. DNA of the CDR3: TGTGCCAGCAGCTTAGATGGGACAGAGGGGCTTGAGCAGTACTTC. Protein sequence: CASSLDGTEGLEQYF.

The sample holds a few counts of this clonotype. One end of the junction varies from germline; a read error may be responsible. The chain couples TRBV7-2 to TRBJ2-3; D is unclear. The CDR3 sequence is 12 residues long. From germline, CDR1 is SGHTA and CDR2 FQGNSA. The CDR3 here is CASSLVPDTQYF. The CDR3 DNA follows: TGCGCCAGCAGCTTGGTCCCAGATACGCAGTATTTT.

This chain joins TRBV20-1 and TRBJ2-5, with a possible D match to TRBD2 (5 bases). The assigned J gene may be wrong: the sequence end matches TRBJ2-1 better. Per the germline V gene, CDR1 is DFQATT and CDR2 is SNEGSKA (reference sequence). The CDR3 has 13 residues. The CDR3 loop reads CSADKLESNEQFF. CDR3 DNA sequence: TGCAGTGCTGACAAACTAGAATCCAATGAGCAGTTCTTC.

This clonotype has a handful of counts. This chain uses TRBV7-6 with TRBJ2-5, with D unclear. The last part of the DNA fits TRBJ2-1 better; the J call may be wrong. Germline V CDR1 and CDR2: SGHVS, FNYEAQ. The CDR3 extends over 13 amino acids. CDR3 region: CASSTPTRAEQFF. The CDR3 nucleotides are TGTGCCAGCAGCACCCCAACCCGGGCTGAGCAGTTCTTC.

The gene calls are TRBV25-1 and TRBJ1-1; D is possibly TRBD1 (5 bases). The V gene lost 1 base and the J gene lost 3 bases, with 15 bases spanning the gap. The germline CDR1 and CDR2 sequences are MGHDK and SYGVNS. The CDR3 contains 16 residues. The chain's CDR3 is CASSESGRGWDTEAFF. In nucleotides, the CDR3 is TGTGCCAGCAGTGAATCGGGGCGAGGCTGGGACACTGAAGCTTTCTTT.

This clonotype came up a few times. This chain joins TRBV9 and TRBJ1-2, with 7 nucleotides matching TRBD1. The CDR3 length is 13 residues. J was trimmed by 6 bases and V by 0 bases; bases with no gene match: 2. The germline V gene encodes CDR1 SGDLS and CDR2 YYNGEE. CDR3 sequence: CASSVDRGNGYTF. The CDR3 DNA reads as TGTGCCAGCAGCGTAGACAGGGGAAATGGCTACACCTTC.

This CDR3 is CASSSGTQSQYF. In DNA form, the CDR3 reads TGTGCCAGCAGTTCGGGAACTCAGTCCCAGTACTTC. The V gene is TRBV12-3 or TRBV12-4, the J gene TRBJ2-1; weak D call: TRBD2 (5 bases). The J call may be mistaken, given a closer DNA end match to TRBJ2-5. The CDR3 runs to 12 residues.

This chain connects TRBV29-1 to TRBJ2-5; TRBD2 matches at 10 bases. The length of the CDR3 is 16 residues. Trimming removed 2 bases from V and 5 bases from J; junction bases left unmatched: 11. Per the germline V gene, CDR1 is SQVTM and CDR2 is ANQGSEA. The CDR3: CSVESTWSGREETQYF. In DNA form, the CDR3 reads TGCAGCGTTGAATCAACTTGGAGCGGGAGGGAGGAGACCCAGTACTTC.

This chain joins TRBV12-3 or TRBV12-4 and TRBJ2-3, with TRBD1 as a possible D gene (6 bases). V shed 2 bases and J shed 4 bases, with 13 bases lying between them. This CDR3 is 15 amino acids long. CDR3 in amino acids: CASSLWGRSADTQYF. Here the CDR3 DNA reads TGTGCCAGCAGTTTATGGGGGCGGTCCGCAGATACGCAGTATTTT.

The V gene is TRBV12-3 or TRBV12-4, the J gene TRBJ2-1; D is ambiguous. V shed 3 bases and J shed 8 bases, with 17 bases lying between them. This CDR3 is 15 amino acids long. The CDR3: CASSLAPVGVDEQFF. Here the CDR3 DNA reads TGTGCCAGCAGTTTGGCGCCCGTTGGTGTCGATGAGCAGTTCTTC.

V is TRBV7-9 and J is TRBJ1-3, with no clear D. The CDR3 length is 16 residues. Trimming removed 1 base at V and 0 bases at J, with 10 bases between. Germline V CDR1 and CDR2: SEHNR, FQNEAQ (reference sequence). DNA of the CDR3: TGTGCCAGCAGCTTAGGGATCCGACACTCTGGAAACACCATATATTTT. Amino acid sequence: CASSLGIRHSGNTIYF.